This is a list of T cell receptor beta chains from one sample in a study of blood T cell repertoires in COVID-19. Using immunoSEQ multiplex PCR, the repertoire was profiled, and TCRdb retains in-frame clones only, with some absent. The sample shows about 150,000 clones, about four fifths of them seen only once. The sequencing sample was made of peripheral blood. These receptors were obtained from a woman aged 55-75 years with active or convalescent COVID-19. CDR3s include the opening cysteine and the closing phenylalanine or tryptophan. Fields, in order: J gene, clone size, D gene, V gene, CDR3 protein, CDR3 DNA. The D gene is left open where the match is weak. Part of the rows lack a size; the others show once, few, many or a class for expanded clones.

TRBJ2-3	.	TRBD1	TRBV5-1	CASSSRDRGQDTQYF	TGCGCCAGCAGCTCCCGGGACAGGGGGCAAGATACGCAGTATTTT
TRBJ1-2	.	TRBD1	TRBV6-5	CASSYSPTGGYGYTF	TGTGCCAGCAGTTACTCTCCGACAGGGGGCTATGGCTACACCTTC
TRBJ2-1	.	TRBD1	TRBV10-3	CAISDEGTGTYNEQFF	TGTGCCATCAGTGACGAGGGGACAGGGACCTACAATGAGCAGTTCTTC
TRBJ2-1	few	.	TRBV11-2	CASSLGVARYEQFF	TGTGCCAGCAGCTTAGGGGTAGCTCGCTATGAGCAGTTCTTC
TRBJ2-1	.	TRBD2	TRBV5-4	CASSPAGDGYNEQFF	TGTGCCAGCAGCCCTGCGGGAGACGGCTACAATGAGCAGTTCTTC
TRBJ2-2	.	TRBD1	TRBV18	CASSPERQGIGELFF	TGTGCCAGCTCACCCGAACGACAGGGTATCGGGGAGCTGTTTTTT
TRBJ2-3	.	TRBD2	TRBV6-2/TRBV6-3	CASSTRQLAGGVSTDTQYF	TGTGCCAGCAGTACCAGACAACTAGCGGGAGGGGTCAGCACAGATACGCAGTATTTT
TRBJ2-3	.	TRBD2	TRBV6-1	CAVRRGGAGTDTQYF	TGTGCCGTTCGCCGGGGGGGGGCTGGCACAGATACGCAGTATTTT
TRBJ2-5	.	.	TRBV4-1	CASSLLGGETQYF	TGCGCCAGCAGCCTCCTAGGGGGAGAGACCCAGTACTTC
TRBJ2-1	.	TRBD2	TRBV9	CASSAYTSGGQMEQFF	TGTGCCAGCAGCGCCTATACTAGCGGGGGGCAAATGGAGCAGTTCTTC
TRBJ1-1	.	TRBD1	TRBV19	CASSINRGNTEAFF	TGTGCCAGTAGTATAAACAGGGGAAACACTGAAGCTTTCTTT
TRBJ2-2	few	.	TRBV11-2	CASSFVATGNTGELFF	TGTGCCAGCAGCTTTGTAGCGACAGGGAACACCGGGGAGCTGTTTTTT
TRBJ1-1	.	TRBD1	TRBV29-1	CSGTTGEVTEAFF	TGCAGCGGTACCACAGGGGAGGTAACTGAAGCTTTCTTT
TRBJ2-2	once	.	TRBV5-1	CASHRGSETGELFF	TGCGCCAGCCATAGGGGGAGTGAGACCGGGGAGCTGTTTTTT
TRBJ1-2	few	TRBD1	TRBV28	CASTSSGTAYGYTF	TGTGCCAGCACCTCCTCCGGGACAGCTTATGGCTACACCTTC
TRBJ1-1	.	.	TRBV5-1	CASSRENGRGASTEAFF	TGCGCCAGCAGCCGGGAAAACGGGAGGGGGGCTAGCACTGAAGCTTTCTTT
TRBJ2-1	.	TRBD2	TRBV27	CASSSSGGLNEQFF	TGTGCCAGCAGTTCTAGCGGGGGTCTTAATGAGCAGTTCTTC
TRBJ1-3	.	.	TRBV2	CATMSSGNTIYF	TGTGCCACCATGAGCTCTGGAAACACCATATATTTT
TRBJ1-4	.	TRBD1	TRBV28	CASSYQSGGRGEKLFF	TGTGCCAGCAGTTACCAATCAGGGGGCCGGGGTGAAAAACTGTTTTTT
TRBJ1-5	few	.	TRBV27	CASSLYRDGNQPQHF	TGTGCCAGCAGTTTATACAGGGATGGCAATCAGCCCCAGCATTTT
TRBJ2-3	few	TRBD2	TRBV5-5	CASSLAGGDTQYF	TGTGCCAGCAGCCTAGCGGGAGGGGATACGCAGTATTTT
TRBJ1-2	.	.	TRBV30	CAWSGLRNDGYTF	TGTGCCTGGAGTGGCTTGCGGAACGATGGCTACACCTTC
TRBJ1-2	once	.	TRBV28	CASSSRTDNYGYTF	TGTGCCAGCAGTTCTCGGACAGATAACTATGGCTACACCTTC
TRBJ2-5	.	.	TRBV5-1	CASSKGMTETQYF	TGCGCCAGCAGCAAGGGGATGACGGAGACCCAGTACTTC
TRBJ1-6	.	.	TRBV6-6	CASTLRGRRSPLHF	TGTGCCAGCACTCTCAGGGGTAGGAGGTCACCCCTCCACTTT
TRBJ1-4	.	.	TRBV29-1	CSVSTNEKLFF	TGCAGCGTCTCAACTAATGAAAAACTGTTTTTT
TRBJ2-5	.	TRBD1	TRBV7-9	CASSSQGWQETQYF	TGTGCCAGCAGCTCACAGGGGTGGCAAGAGACCCAGTACTTC
TRBJ2-1	once	TRBD2	TRBV6-2/TRBV6-3	CASSFLGTSGVSSYNEQFF	TGTGCCAGCAGTTTTCTCGGGACTAGCGGGGTGAGCTCCTACAATGAGCAGTTCTTC
TRBJ2-1	once	TRBD2	TRBV6-6	CASSRGVAGVNEQFF	TGTGCCAGCTCCCGTGGGGTAGCGGGAGTAAATGAGCAGTTCTTC
TRBJ2-7	few	.	TRBV4-1	CASSQAPRSGPIYEQYF	TGCGCCAGCAGCCAAGCCCCCCGTAGCGGACCGATTTACGAGCAGTACTTC
TRBJ2-7	.	.	TRBV30	CAWRDSRYEQYF	TGTGCCTGGAGAGACAGCCGCTACGAGCAGTACTTC
TRBJ2-1	once	TRBD2	TRBV28	CAIKPGTSPNEQFF	TGTGCCATTAAACCCGGGACTAGCCCCAATGAGCAGTTCTTC
TRBJ1-2	.	TRBD1	TRBV6-4	CASSGQGDGYTF	TGTGCCAGCAGTGGCCAGGGGGATGGCTACACCTTC
TRBJ2-7	.	.	TRBV4-2	CASSQELAALEQYF	TGTGCCAGCAGCCAAGAATTAGCGGCCTTAGAGCAGTACTTC
TRBJ1-2	.	TRBD1	TRBV5-1	CASSLDRGQGGGYTF	TGCGCCAGCAGCTTGGATCGTGGACAGGGTGGCGGCTACACCTTC
TRBJ2-1	.	TRBD2	TRBV28	CASIGTSGGSYNEQFF	TGTGCCAGCATCGGGACTAGCGGGGGGTCCTACAATGAGCAGTTCTTC
TRBJ2-1	.	.	TRBV28	CATHRRGGEYNEQFF	TGTGCCACCCACCGGAGGGGAGGAGAGTACAATGAGCAGTTCTTC
TRBJ2-7	.	.	TRBV5-1	CASSFHREGHEQYF	TGCGCCAGCAGCTTTCACAGGGAAGGCCACGAGCAGTACTTC
TRBJ2-1	.	.	TRBV7-9	CASTKLGGYNEQFF	TGTGCCAGCACCAAATTAGGAGGCTACAATGAGCAGTTCTTC
TRBJ2-2	.	TRBD1	TRBV29-1	CSVERTGNTGELFF	TGCAGCGTTGAACGGACAGGGAACACCGGGGAGCTGTTTTTT
TRBJ2-3	.	TRBD1	TRBV5-4	CASSPGQRTDTQYF	TGTGCCAGCAGCCCGGGACAGCGCACAGATACGCAGTATTTT
TRBJ1-6	.	TRBD1	TRBV28	CASSLRQGLNSPLHF	TGTGCCAGCAGTTTGAGACAGGGCCTTAATTCACCCCTCCACTTT
TRBJ2-3	few	.	TRBV5-1	CASSLETSTDTQYF	TGCGCCAGCAGCTTGGAGACTAGCACAGATACGCAGTATTTT
TRBJ1-1	.	.	TRBV15	CATSRDRSGANTEAFF	TGTGCCACCAGCAGAGATAGATCAGGCGCGAACACTGAAGCTTTCTTT
TRBJ2-1	.	.	TRBV27	CASSLSSGRVDEQFF	TGTGCCAGCAGTTTAAGTTCTGGCAGGGTCGATGAGCAGTTCTTC
TRBJ2-2	.	.	TRBV14	CASSQVRGPNTGELFF	TGTGCCAGCAGCCAAGTCAGGGGACCGAACACCGGGGAGCTGTTTTTT
TRBJ2-1	.	.	TRBV15	CATSRTTTPRQFF	TGTGCCACCAGCAGAACTACGACTCCTCGCCAGTTCTTC
TRBJ1-1	.	.	TRBV9	CASSPRRDTEAFF	TGTGCCAGCAGCCCCCGCCGGGACACTGAAGCTTTCTTT
TRBJ1-1	few	TRBD1	TRBV6-5	CASSYNGQAKAFF	TGTGCCAGCAGTTACAACGGACAGGCAAAAGCTTTCTTT
TRBJ2-1	.	.	TRBV28	CASSFQMSRNEQFF	TGTGCCAGCAGTTTCCAGATGTCGAGGAATGAGCAGTTCTTC
TRBJ1-5	.	TRBD1	TRBV7-8	CASSLGLNRGLGQPQHF	TGTGCCAGCAGCTTAGGGCTCAACAGGGGGCTAGGGCAGCCCCAGCATTTT
TRBJ2-7	once	.	TRBV5-8	CASSDGGLLQYF	TGTGCCAGCTCTGACGGGGGGCTGTTGCAGTACTTC
TRBJ1-5	few	TRBD1	TRBV7-9	CASSQDRGNQPQHF	TGTGCCAGCAGCCAGGACAGGGGCAATCAGCCCCAGCATTTT
TRBJ2-1	once	TRBD1	TRBV24-1	CATGTGVLNEQFF	TGTGCCACCGGGACAGGGGTACTCAATGAGCAGTTCTTC